This TCR beta chain was sequenced in a study of a mutant IDH1 vaccine in newly diagnosed glioma. Whole-study context: The study started vaccination 4-6 weeks after radiotherapy alone, or with temozolomide cycles.

Clones were sequenced by immunoSEQ multiplex PCR, and TCRdb holds only the in-frame ones, with some missing. The sample carries about 33,000 clones, roughly 83% recorded once. Time point denoted: week 5, during vaccination. The investigators gave 300 ug of mutant IDH1 20-mer peptide in each vaccine dose, together with topical imiquimod. Regarding this clone: Antigen specificity is unknown.

The starting material was PBMCs, obtained from a glioma patient whose treatment included an IDH1 peptide vaccine. This clonotype was obtained from a man younger than 40 with glioma.

This CDR3 reads CASSQINTEAFF. The CDR3 DNA reads as TGTGCCAGCTCACAGATTAACACTGAAGCTTTCTTT. V gene TRBV18 combines with J gene TRBJ1-1; D not certain. Germline V CDR1 and CDR2: KGHSH, LQKENI. The CDR3 extends over 12 amino acids. The V and J ends lost 4 bases and 2 bases respectively, with 5 bases between them.